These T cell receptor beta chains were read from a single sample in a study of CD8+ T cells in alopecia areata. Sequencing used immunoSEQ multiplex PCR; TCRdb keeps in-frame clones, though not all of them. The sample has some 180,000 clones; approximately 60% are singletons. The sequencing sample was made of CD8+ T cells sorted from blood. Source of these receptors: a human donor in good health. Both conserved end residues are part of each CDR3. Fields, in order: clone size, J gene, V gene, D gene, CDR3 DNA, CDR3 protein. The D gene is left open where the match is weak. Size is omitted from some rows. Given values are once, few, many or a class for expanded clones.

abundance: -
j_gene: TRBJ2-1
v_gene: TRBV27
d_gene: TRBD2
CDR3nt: TGTGCCAGCAGTCCACTAGCGGGGGGAAAATACAATGAGCAGTTCTTC
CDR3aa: CASSPLAGGKYNEQFF

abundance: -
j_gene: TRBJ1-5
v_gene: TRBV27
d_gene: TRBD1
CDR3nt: TGTGCCATCGGACAGGGATATAGCAATCAGCCCCAGCATTTT
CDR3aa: CAIGQGYSNQPQHF

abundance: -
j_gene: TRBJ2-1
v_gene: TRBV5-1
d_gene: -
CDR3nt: TGCGCCAGCAGCGAGGGACCAGGGTTCTACAATGAGCAGTTCTTC
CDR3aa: CASSEGPGFYNEQFF

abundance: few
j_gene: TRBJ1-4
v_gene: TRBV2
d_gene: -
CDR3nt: TGTGCCAGCATCGGGCGGAAATCCGCAACTAATGAAAAACTGTTTTTT
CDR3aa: CASIGRKSATNEKLFF

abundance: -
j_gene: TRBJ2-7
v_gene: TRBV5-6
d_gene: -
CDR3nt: TGTGCCAGCAGCTTCTCATCCTACGAGCAGTACTTC
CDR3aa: CASSFSSYEQYF

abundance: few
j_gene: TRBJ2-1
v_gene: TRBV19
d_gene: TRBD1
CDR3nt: TGTGCCAGTAGTATAGGGACAGGGGGCAATGAGCAGTTCTTC
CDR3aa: CASSIGTGGNEQFF

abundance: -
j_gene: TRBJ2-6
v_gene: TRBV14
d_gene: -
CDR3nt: TGTGCCAGCAGCCAAGATTGGGGGCAGCTCTCTGGGGCCAACGTCCTGACTTTC
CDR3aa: CASSQDWGQLSGANVLTF

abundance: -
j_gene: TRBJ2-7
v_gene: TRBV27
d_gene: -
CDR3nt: TGTGCCAGCAGTTTTAAGGGGCCCTCCTACGAGCAGTACTTC
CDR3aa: CASSFKGPSYEQYF

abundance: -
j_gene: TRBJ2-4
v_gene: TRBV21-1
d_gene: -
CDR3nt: TGTGCCAGCAGCACTTCATTTGCCCGGTTC
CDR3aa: CASSTSFARF

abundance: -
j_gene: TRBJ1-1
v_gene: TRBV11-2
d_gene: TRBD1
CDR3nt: TGTGCCAGCAGCCCGGGGACAGGGGGTTTCTCTGAAGCTTTCTTT
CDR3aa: CASSPGTGGFSEAFF

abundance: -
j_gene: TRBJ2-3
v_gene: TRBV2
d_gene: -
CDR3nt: TGTGCCGGGGGGATCACAGATACGCAGTATTTT
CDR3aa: CAGGITDTQYF